These T cell receptor beta chains were read from a single sample in a study of shared clonotypes between healthy human individuals. Sequencing was performed with immunoSEQ multiplex PCR; in TCRdb, only in-frame clones are kept and a portion is missing. The table shows 450,000 to 500,000 clones, with 65% to 80% occurring only once. The sequenced sample was PBMCs. The receptor source for this set is a woman between 40 and 55 years old in good health. Some clones in this sample may be carry-over from other donors' samples. The CDR3 runs from the conserved cysteine through the conserved F or W. A D gene is named only where the DNA matches it firmly. Clone size appears in some rows only: once, few, many, or a class for an expanded clone.

abundance,v_gene,d_gene,j_gene,CDR3nt,CDR3aa
few,TRBV28,TRBD1,TRBJ2-7,TGTGCCAGCAGTGCGGTCGGGACAGGGGGACTCTACGAGCAGTACTTC,CASSAVGTGGLYEQYF
once,TRBV5-6,NA,TRBJ2-7,TGTGCCAGCCGGGCGGGGTCTTACGAGCAGTACTTC,CASRAGSYEQYF
once,TRBV29-1,NA,TRBJ1-2,TGCAGCGCCATGGGCCATTCGAACTATGGCTACACCTTC,CSAMGHSNYGYTF
NA,TRBV27,TRBD2,TRBJ2-5,TGTGCCAGCAGCCCAGGGACTAGCGCTCCCAGATGGGAGACCCAGTACTTC,CASSPGTSAPRWETQYF
few,TRBV5-5,NA,TRBJ1-1,TGTGCCAGCAGCTTCCGGGGACAAGAGAACACTGAAGCTTTCTTT,CASSFRGQENTEAFF
NA,TRBV5-1,TRBD1,TRBJ2-7,TGCGCCAGCAGCTTGGCTATGGGACAGGCGAACTACGAGCAGTACTTC,CASSLAMGQANYEQYF
NA,TRBV6-5,NA,TRBJ2-3,TGTGCCAGCAGTTACGGTACACTTCATACGCAGTATTTT,CASSYGTLHTQYF
NA,TRBV7-8,TRBD2,TRBJ2-3,TGTGCCAGCAGCCCCCAAGCGGGAGCGAGCACAGATACGCAGTATTTT,CASSPQAGASTDTQYF
NA,TRBV12-5,NA,TRBJ2-3,TGTGCTAGTGGTTTGGACCAGGGTAGGCTCTCAGATACGCAGTATTTT,CASGLDQGRLSDTQYF
NA,TRBV6-1,TRBD1,TRBJ1-5,TGTGCCAGCAGCCGAGGGACAGTCGGGCAGCCCCAGCATTTT,CASSRGTVGQPQHF
once,TRBV27,NA,TRBJ1-2,TGTGCCAGCAGTTTAGCCTTCTCCCTAACAGCTAACTATGGCTACACCTTC,CASSLAFSLTANYGYTF
NA,TRBV6-6,TRBD1,TRBJ1-1,TGTGCCAGCAGAAAGGGACAGCTGAACACTGAAGCTTTCTTT,CASRKGQLNTEAFF
NA,TRBV27,NA,TRBJ1-1,TGTGCCAGCAGGGGCCATGGACAGAGGGGAGCTTTCTTT,CASRGHGQRGAFF
NA,TRBV6-5,NA,TRBJ1-4,TGTGCCAGCAGTTACTCTACAGGGAATGAAAAACTGTTTTTT,CASSYSTGNEKLFF
once,TRBV7-2,NA,TRBJ2-2,TGTGCCAGCAGCTTAGAGGGTGGTGGGGTCACCGGGGAGCTGTTTTTT,CASSLEGGGVTGELFF
NA,TRBV30,NA,TRBJ1-4,TGTGCCATGCCACAGGCCGGAAAACTGTTTTTT,CAMPQAGKLFF
few,TRBV7-6,TRBD2,TRBJ2-1,TGTGCCAGCAGCATACTAGCGGACCCTCGCCATGAGCAGTTCTTC,CASSILADPRHEQFF
few,TRBV30,NA,TRBJ1-5,TGTGCCTGGAGTGTACTCAATCAGCCCCAGCATTTT,CAWSVLNQPQHF
NA,TRBV19,NA,TRBJ1-1,TGTGCCAGTAGTCCCCGTGAAGTTACTGAAGCTTTCTTT,CASSPREVTEAFF
NA,TRBV7-3,NA,TRBJ1-3,TGTGCCAGCAGCTTAACAGGCTCCTCTGGAAACACCATATATTTT,CASSLTGSSGNTIYF
NA,TRBV19,TRBD1,TRBJ1-2,TGTGCCAGTAGTACCCGGGACAGGGGTCACTATGGCTACACCTTC,CASSTRDRGHYGYTF
NA,TRBV7-6,TRBD1,TRBJ1-1,TGTGCCAGCAGCTTAGCGGGGACAGCCAACACTGAAGCTTTCTTT,CASSLAGTANTEAFF
NA,TRBV19,NA,TRBJ2-4,TGTGCCAGTAGTACTGGGGGGCTTGGGGAAGACATTCAGTACTTC,CASSTGGLGEDIQYF
once,TRBV19,TRBD1,TRBJ2-1,TGTGCCAGTAGTAACATGGGACAGTCTCACAATGAGCAGTTCTTC,CASSNMGQSHNEQFF
many,TRBV14,NA,TRBJ2-7,TGTGCCAGCAGCCAATGGCGGACAGACGAGCAGTACTTC,CASSQWRTDEQYF
NA,TRBV10-2,NA,TRBJ2-7,TGCGCCAGCAGTGACAACTACGAGCAGTACTTC,CASSDNYEQYF
NA,TRBV10-3,NA,TRBJ2-1,TGTGCCATCAGTCAACTGGCAAGCAATGAGCAGTTCTTC,CAISQLASNEQFF
few,TRBV27,NA,TRBJ2-6,TGTGCCAGCAGTCCAAGGGGGTCTGGGGCCAACGTCCTGACTTTC,CASSPRGSGANVLTF
NA,TRBV6-6,NA,TRBJ2-2,TGTGCCAGCAGACTCCCGGGACAGAACACCGGGGAGCTGTTTTTT,CASRLPGQNTGELFF
NA,TRBV7-9,NA,TRBJ2-7,TGTGCCAGCAGCTTTGGAGCGGGCATTTCCTACGAGCAGTACTTC,CASSFGAGISYEQYF
NA,TRBV10-3,NA,TRBJ2-7,TGTGCCATCAGTGAGTCAAGGGAAGAGCAGTACTTC,CAISESREEQYF
once,TRBV7-9,NA,TRBJ2-2,TGTGCCAGCAGCTTTCAGGACTCCTACACCGGGGAGCTGTTTTTT,CASSFQDSYTGELFF
NA,TRBV7-7,TRBD2,TRBJ2-2,TGTGCCAGCAGCTTAGGTCTAGCGGGAGGAGCCGGGGAGCTGTTTTTT,CASSLGLAGGAGELFF
NA,TRBV5-1,NA,TRBJ2-5,TGCGCCAGCAGCTGGGACGGTTTCCAAGAGACCCAGTACTTC,CASSWDGFQETQYF
NA,TRBV2,NA,TRBJ2-1,TGTGCCAGCAGTGAGAGGCGGTCCTACAATGAGCAGTTCTTC,CASSERRSYNEQFF
NA,TRBV2,TRBD1,TRBJ1-3,TGTGCCAGCAGTGGGACAGGGGTAGGAAACACCATATATTTT,CASSGTGVGNTIYF
NA,TRBV28,NA,TRBJ1-2,TGTGCCAGCAGTTTACCCCGACAAGGAGCCTATGGCTACACCTTC,CASSLPRQGAYGYTF
NA,TRBV9,NA,TRBJ1-1,TGTGCCAGCAGCGTCAGGGGGAACACTGAAGCTTTCTTT,CASSVRGNTEAFF
NA,TRBV28,NA,TRBJ1-5,TGTGCCAGCAAAATTACGGGCAATCAGCCCCAGCATTTT,CASKITGNQPQHF
NA,TRBV18,NA,TRBJ1-3,TGTGCCAGCTCACCAAGACAGGACTCTGGAAACACCATATATTTT,CASSPRQDSGNTIYF
NA,TRBV9,NA,TRBJ2-7,TGTGCCAGCAGCGTAGCTGGGGCGGAACCCTACGAGCAGTACTTC,CASSVAGAEPYEQYF
once,TRBV19,TRBD2,TRBJ2-7,TGTGCCAGTAGTTCCGGACTAGCGGGAGACGACGAGCAGTACTTC,CASSSGLAGDDEQYF
few,TRBV6-5,NA,TRBJ1-6,TGTGCCAGCAGTTACTCGACTGGGGATAATTCACCCCTCCACTTT,CASSYSTGDNSPLHF
NA,TRBV5-4,NA,TRBJ2-1,TGTGCCAGCAGACCGGGACATATCAATGAGCAGTTCTTC,CASRPGHINEQFF
NA,TRBV4-3,NA,TRBJ1-2,TGCGCCAGCAGCCAAGGGATCAGTCAGGCTGGCTACACCTTC,CASSQGISQAGYTF